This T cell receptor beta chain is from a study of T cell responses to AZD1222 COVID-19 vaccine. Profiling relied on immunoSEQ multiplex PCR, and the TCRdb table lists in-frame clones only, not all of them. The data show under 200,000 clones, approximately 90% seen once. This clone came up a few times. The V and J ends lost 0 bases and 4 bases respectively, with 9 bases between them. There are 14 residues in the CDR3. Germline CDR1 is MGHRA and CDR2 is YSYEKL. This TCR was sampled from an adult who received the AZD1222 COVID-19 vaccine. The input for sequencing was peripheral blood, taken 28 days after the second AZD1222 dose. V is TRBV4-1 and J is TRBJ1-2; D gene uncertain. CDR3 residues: CASSQDRGPYGYTF. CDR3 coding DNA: TGCGCCAGCAGCCAAGATCGCGGCCCCTATGGCTACACCTTC.